The T cell receptor (beta chain) under discussion was sequenced for a study of blood T cell repertoires in COVID-19 (dated by TCRdb to 2020 to 2021). Broadly, across the study: Collaborator samples came from the United States, Italy and Spain and covered acute and convalescent phases of COVID-19. The material from the prospective study consisted of cDNA or gDNA derived from T cells, B-cell-depleted T cells, or PBMCs. The dataset comprised deeply sampled blood TCRbeta repertoires from subjects exposed to, actively infected with, or recovered from COVID-19. The repertoires were released in a freely available public database meant as a resource for research on the immune response to SARS-CoV-2. The samples were drawn from two sources: the first 160 participants of the ongoing ImmuneRACE study, and 1,000 to 1,500 subjects contributed by 6 global collaborators. Nearly every sample came with metadata listing a de-identified subject ID, COVID-19 status, age in years and sex. Where HLA class I and class II types were available, the types were taken from metadata supplied by the sample provider, not from assay-based typing.

Participants in the prospective study were aged about 18 to 95 years, lived in about two dozen United States geographic areas, and enrolled through a virtual design. In the prospective study, cohorts were assigned on the basis of participant-reported clinical history obtained from a screening survey and a study questionnaire. ImmuneRACE Cohort 3 recovered participants were defined by two consecutive negative NP/OP PCR tests, healthcare professional clearance, or symptom resolution. In the prospective study, mobile phlebotomists collected whole blood, serum and a nasopharyngeal or oropharyngeal swab from each participant. Over an approximately 2-month period, participants in the prospective study had the option of providing additional blood draws and questionnaires. Before DNA extraction, blood samples from the prospective study were shipped at room temperature or frozen. TCRbeta CDR3 regions were amplified from genomic DNA by means of the immunoSEQ Assay, a bias-controlled multiplex PCR. The original pipeline was this. The number of nucleated cells in each sample was estimated from the amplification of reference gene primers within the assay. Sequence reads were collapsed and filtered to measure the absolute abundance of every unique TCRbeta CDR3 rearrangement. Productive Simpson clonality was computed per sample as the square root of Simpson's diversity index over productive rearrangements. The immuneACCESS repertoire file appears here via TCRdb, limited to in-frame rearrangements. These files lack a portion of the clones; in checked studies, under half of the deficit traces to unresolved V genes, and the cause of the others is not known. V and J calls and clone size come straight from that table; D and trimming were deduced from the DNA. The sample table records about 270,000 clones; roughly 86% of these occur just once. The ten largest make up approximately 2.4% of the sample.

Beyond this particular receptor, the publication reports: Clinical and demographic metadata were provided uncurated, with the amount varying by source and participant.

With respect to this clone: Its antigen is not yet known. Base quality data are lacking; no much larger clone is found one base away.

The source material was PBMCs or T cells enriched from blood (not recorded which). The receptor was derived from a woman aged 18-30 years who had recovered from COVID-19.

The bases read TGTGCCAGCAGCGAGGGGACAGGGCCCGGGGTTAACTATGGCTACACCTTC. The encoded protein is CASSEGTGPGVNYGYTF. The chain links TRBV9 with TRBJ1-2; 9 central bases correspond to TRBD1. In the germline V gene, CDR1 corresponds to SGDLS and CDR2 to YYNGEE. From its cysteine to its phenylalanine, the CDR3 spans 17 amino acids. Here the CDR3 DNA is all that survives: 51 bases in frame from base 1. After removal of 3 bases from V and 1 base from J, the junction retains 10 bases not matched to a gene.